This entry lists 19 T cell receptor beta chains sequenced from one sample in a study of T cell changes during pregnancy in multiple sclerosis. The data were produced by immunoSEQ multiplex PCR, yet TCRdb's version contains in-frame clones alone and is incomplete. The table records tens of thousands of clones, roughly 90% of them present only once. The material sequenced was peripheral blood, taken after pregnancy. These TCRs come from a female donor in good health, enrolled as a control in a pregnancy study.

This chain uses TRBV18 with TRBJ2-7, with 12 bases identical to TRBD2. Germline CDR1 reads KGHSH; CDR2 reads LQKENI. Trimming took 6 bases from V and 6 from J; bases not matched to a gene: 12. CDR3 length: 16 amino acids. The CDR3 DNA reads as TGTGCCAGCTCCCCCTGGAGCGCTAGCGGGAGGGTCGAGCAGTACTTC. This translates into CASSPWSASGRVEQYF.

The J gene is TRBJ1-1, the V gene TRBV13, with 7 bases fitting TRBD1. The germline V gene encodes CDR1 PRHDT and CDR2 FYEKMQ (reference sequence). This CDR3 region has 15 residues. V lost 4 bases and J lost 0; bases outside the gene matches: 5. This CDR3 reads CASSSWDRLNTEAFF. In DNA form, the CDR3 reads TGTGCCAGCAGCTCATGGGACAGATTGAACACTGAAGCTTTCTTT.

The rearrangement links TRBV4-2 to TRBJ1-2; TRBD1 matches 7 bases. The CDR3 has 14 residues. The junction had 5 bases not matched to a gene; V was cut back by 0 bases and J by 7 bases. Germline V CDR1 and CDR2: LGHNA, YNFKEQ. The CDR3 sequence: CASSQDRTGAGYTF. The CDR3, as DNA: TGTGCCAGCAGCCAAGATCGGACAGGTGCTGGCTACACCTTC.

This clone was picked up one time. V and J are TRBV28 and TRBJ2-3; 13 bases are a match to TRBD2. CDR3 length: 15 residues. CDR1 is MDHEN and CDR2 is SYDVKM in the germline V gene. Losses at the gene ends were 6 bases for V and 5 bases for J; bases not matched to a gene: 5. DNA for the CDR3: TGTGCCAGCAGCACTAGCGGGAGGGCGAAAGATACGCAGTATTTT. Protein product: CASSTSGRAKDTQYF.

CDR3 residues: CASSQSEEAGGRQPQHF. The CDR3 region has the DNA TGCGCCAGCAGCCAGTCGGAGGAGGCAGGGGGAAGGCAGCCCCAGCATTTT. The genes are TRBV4-1 and TRBJ1-5, with TRBD1 identical over 7 bases. This CDR3 contains 17 residues. Germline V CDR1 and CDR2: MGHRA, YSYEKL. Unmatched junction bases numbered 15, after V lost 3 bases and J lost 7 bases.

The V gene is TRBV10-3, the J gene TRBJ1-2; the D gene is possibly TRBD1 (5 bases). The V end lost 5 bases, the J end lost 8 bases, and 9 bases lay between the germline ends. Germline V gives CDR1 ENHRY, CDR2 SYGVKD. This CDR3 is 11 amino acids long. CDR3 in DNA: TGTGCCATCAGTCAGGGCGAGGGCTACACCTTC. This encodes CAISQGEGYTF.

The V and J genes are TRBV7-9 and TRBJ2-1; 11 nucleotides align to TRBD1. V dropped 3 bases and J dropped 15; count of bases not matched to a gene: 4. Germline lookup yields CDR1 SEHNR and CDR2 FQNEAQ (reference sequence). The CDR3 is 12 amino acids. CDR3 DNA: TGTGCCAGCAGCTTCGGGACAGGGGGTCTGTTCTTC. Translating it yields CASSFGTGGLFF.

This clone was detected only once. This chain joins TRBV2 and TRBJ2-1; D gene uncertain. The V and J ends lost 5 bases and 4 bases respectively, with 9 bases between them. The germline V gene encodes CDR1 SNHLY and CDR2 FYNNEI. This CDR3 has 13 amino acids. CDR3 sequence reads: CASSTELYNEQFF. The CDR3 region has the DNA TGTGCCAGCAGTACAGAACTTTACAATGAGCAGTTCTTC. Variable domain in full (rest from reference TRBV2 and TRBJ2-1): EPEVTQTPSHQVTQMGQEVILRCVPISNHLYFYWYRQILGQKVEFLVSFYNNEISEKSEIFDDQFSVERPDGSNFTLKIRSTKLEDSAMYFCASSTELYNEQFFGPGTRLTVL.

V usage is TRBV5-1 and J usage is TRBJ1-2, with D tentatively TRBD1 (5 bases). The CDR3 has 16 amino acids. Deletions cut 4 bases from V and 2 bases from J, with 18 bases between. Germline V gene sequence: CDR1 SGHRS, CDR2 YFSETQ. The CDR3 nucleotides read TGCGCCAGCAGCCGGGACTCAGACGGGTTCAACTATGGCTACACCTTC. As protein: CASSRDSDGFNYGYTF.

The V call is TRBV27, the J call TRBJ2-5; TRBD2 matches at 9 bases. The trim removed 5 bases at V and 4 bases at J, leaving 5 bases unmatched. Per the germline V gene, CDR1 is MNHEY and CDR2 is SMNVEV (reference sequence). The CDR3 has 14 residues. The CDR3 sequence is CASSRTSVRETQYF. The CDR3 bases are TGTGCCAGCAGTCGGACTAGCGTTAGAGAGACCCAGTACTTC.

This clone showed up just once. The chain links TRBV7-2 to TRBJ2-2; TRBD1 matches 8 bases. The CDR3 covers 14 residues. Trimming removed 4 bases from V and 7 bases from J; junction bases left unmatched: 5. Germline V gives CDR1 SGHTA, CDR2 FQGNSA. The CDR3 sequence: CASSSTGGGGELFF. CDR3 DNA sequence: TGTGCCAGCAGCTCAACAGGGGGAGGCGGGGAGCTGTTTTTT.

This chain links TRBV18 with TRBJ1-2; 11 nucleotides agree with TRBD1. This CDR3 comprises 14 residues. With 6 bases clipped from V and 7 bases from J, the junction kept 7 bases outside the gene matches. CDR1 is KGHSH and CDR2 is LQKENI in the germline V gene. The CDR3 bases are TGTGCCAGCTCGCCGGACAGGGGGCTCGGTGGCTACACCTTC. This sequence encodes CASSPDRGLGGYTF.

This clone was seen more than once but under ten times. The chain uses TRBV7-9 and TRBJ1-1, with 7 bases fitting TRBD1. V lost 5 bases to trimming and J lost 0 bases; unmatched junction nucleotides: 9. Germline CDR1 reads SEHNR; CDR2 reads FQNEAQ (reference sequence). The CDR3 runs to 16 residues. The CDR3 DNA sequence: TGTGCCAGCAGCCCGGATCGGACAGGTCTGAACACTGAAGCTTTCTTT. Translated: CASSPDRTGLNTEAFF.

This chain connects TRBV29-1 to TRBJ2-1; 9 positions agree with TRBD2. Trimming at V came to 7 bases and at J to 4 bases, leaving 5 bases not matched to a gene. The CDR3 covers 13 residues. Germline CDR1 SQVTM, CDR2 ANQGSEA. CDR3 bases: TGCAGCGGCAATAGCGGGGGTTACAATGAGCAGTTCTTC. Its protein product is CSGNSGGYNEQFF.

This clone is a singleton in its sample. This specimen includes other DNA sequences encoding the same CDR3. The chain recombines TRBV30 with TRBJ1-1; weak D call: TRBD1 (6 bases). Germline CDR1 GTSNPN, CDR2 SVGIG (reference sequence). CDR3 length: 13 amino acids. V was shortened by 0 bases and J by 5 bases, with 10 bases between the two germline ends. The CDR3 nucleotides read TGTGCCTGGAGTGTACAGGGAGTGACTGAAGCTTTCTTT. Translated: CAWSVQGVTEAFF.

This sequence joins TRBV19 and TRBJ1-6; possibly TRBD1 for D (6 bases). There are 17 residues in the CDR3. Germline V gene sequence: CDR1 LNHDA, CDR2 SQIVND (reference sequence). Trimming stripped 5 bases from V and 6 bases from J, with 20 bases between. CDR3: CASSVRGTSAINSPLHF. CDR3 DNA: TGTGCCAGTAGTGTTAGGGGGACCTCTGCCATTAATTCACCCCTCCACTTT.

The genes are TRBV19 and TRBJ1-2; no clear D. The CDR3 loop spans 16 amino acids. Looked up from germline, CDR1 is LNHDA and CDR2 is SQIVND (reference sequence). Trimming removed 6 bases from V and 4 bases from J, with 21 bases in between. The CDR3 nucleotides read TGTGCCAGTAGCCCCCCTGGGGAGAGGGTCCGCTATGGCTACACCTTC. This codes for CASSPPGERVRYGYTF. Full variable domain (outside the CDR3, taken from reference TRBV19 and TRBJ1-2): DGGITQSPKYLFRKEGQNVTLSCEQNLNHDAMYWYRQDPGQGLRLIYYSQIVNDFQKGDIAEGYSVSREKKESFPLTVTSAQKNPTAFYLCASSPPGERVRYGYTFGSGTRLTVV.

The V gene is TRBV30, the J gene TRBJ1-6; 7 nucleotides line up with TRBD1. The CDR3 has 15 amino acids. V lost 2 bases to trimming and J lost 6 bases; unmatched junction nucleotides: 7. CDR1 is GTSNPN and CDR2 is SVGIG in the germline V gene (reference sequence). CDR3 loop: CAWSRAGGRNSPLHF. DNA for the CDR3: TGTGCCTGGAGTAGGGCAGGGGGTCGTAATTCACCCCTCCACTTT.

The V gene is TRBV7-2, the J gene TRBJ2-7; a possible D gene is TRBD2 (5 bases). Germline V lookup: CDR1 SGHTA, CDR2 FQGNSA. Between the trimmed V and J ends, which lost 4 bases and 7 bases, there was a span of 14 bases. The CDR3 runs 13 residues. The CDR3 DNA reads as TGTGCCAGCAGCTGGGTGGCGGCGGGTGAGCAGTACTTC. Protein: CASSWVAAGEQYF.